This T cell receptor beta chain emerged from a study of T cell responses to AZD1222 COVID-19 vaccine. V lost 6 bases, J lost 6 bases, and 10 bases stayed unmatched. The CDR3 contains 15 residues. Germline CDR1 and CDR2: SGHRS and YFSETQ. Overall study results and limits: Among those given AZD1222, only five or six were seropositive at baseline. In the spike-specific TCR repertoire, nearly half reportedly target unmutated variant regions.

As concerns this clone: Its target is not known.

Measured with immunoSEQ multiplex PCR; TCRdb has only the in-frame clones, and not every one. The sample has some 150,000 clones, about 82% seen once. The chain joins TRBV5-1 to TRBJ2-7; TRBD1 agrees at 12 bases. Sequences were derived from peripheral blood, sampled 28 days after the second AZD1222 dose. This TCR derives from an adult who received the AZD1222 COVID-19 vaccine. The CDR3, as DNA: TGCGCCAGCAAGGAGGGACAGGGGGCATGGGGCGAGCAGTACTTC. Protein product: CASKEGQGAWGEQYF.